Listed below are T cell receptor beta chains from one sample, sequenced in a study of blood T cells in healthy people across ages. Each CDR3 protein is one row after TCRdb ran MiXCR on the 5' RACE reads. This sample carries over 600,000 distinct CDR3 sequences, roughly 50% of them seen once, and the ten largest clones take about a quarter. Sequences were obtained from blood. The origin of the receptors is a man in his forties or fifties in good health. CDR3s include the opening cysteine and the closing phenylalanine or tryptophan. D genes are given only for firm matches. Size is omitted from some rows. Given values are once, few, many or a class for expanded clones.

d_call	j_call	v_call	clone_size	cdr3_nt	cdr3_aa
.	TRBJ2-1	TRBV7-9	.	TGTGCCAGCAGCTTAGAAAGAGGGAACAATGAGCAGTGCTTC	CASSLERGNNEQCF
.	TRBJ1-2	TRBV9	few	TGTGCCAGCAGTCGACAGGTGTATGGCTACACCTTC	CASSRQVYGYTF
.	TRBJ1-2	TRBV20-1	.	TGCAGTGCCGCCCCAGTCCGGGACACGAGCACCTTC	CSAAPVRDTSTF
TRBD1	TRBJ2-3	TRBV6-4	.	TGTGCCAGCAGCCGACAGGGGTTCAGCACAGATGCGCAGTATTTT	CASSRQGFSTDAQYF
.	TRBJ2-2	TRBV5-6	.	TGTGCCAGCAGTTATAAGGGGGCCGGGGAGCTGTTTTTT	CASSYKGAGELFF
.	TRBJ2-5	TRBV18	.	TGTGCCAGCTCACCAGATCAGGGGACTTTCGAGACCCAGTACTTC	CASSPDQGTFETQYF
TRBD1	TRBJ1-5	TRBV6-5	few	TGTGCCAGCAGTCCCTGGGACAGGGCGAGCAATCAGCCCCAGCATTTT	CASSPWDRASNQPQHF
TRBD2	TRBJ2-3	TRBV7-9	.	TGTGCCGGCGGGACTAGCGGGGCAGATACGCAGTATTTT	CAGGTSGADTQYF
.	TRBJ2-1	TRBV7-6	.	TGTGCCAGCAGCTTAAGGTACAGAAGCTCCTACAATGAGCAGTTCTTC	CASSLRYRSSYNEQFF
.	TRBJ2-5	TRBV20-1	.	TGCAGTGCTCTCTTAGGGCGGATACAAGAGACCCAGTACTTC	CSALLGRIQETQYF
TRBD1	TRBJ1-2	TRBV3-1	few	TGTGCCAGCAGCCAAGAGGGACAGAAATATGGCTACACCTTC	CASSQEGQKYGYTF
.	TRBJ1-1	TRBV14	once	TGTGCCAGCAGCCCGTTCCGCCTAAAGAGTGATGAAGCTTTCTTT	CASSPFRLKSDEAFF
.	TRBJ1-2	TRBV5-1	.	TGCGCCAGCAGCTGGGACTTACTAGCTAACTATGGCTACACCTTC	CASSWDLLANYGYTF
.	TRBJ2-3	TRBV12-3/TRBV12-4	.	TGTGCTGATACAGAGGATACGCAGTATTTT	CADTEDTQYF
.	TRBJ2-5	TRBV20-1	.	TGCAGTGCCCCCTCTCGACGGGGTTCTCGGGAGACCCAGTACTTC	CSAPSRRGSRETQYF
TRBD2	TRBJ2-7	TRBV20-1	once	TGCAGTGCTAGAGATCGTAGCGGGGGGCCTCCCTACGAGCAGTACTTC	CSARDRSGGPPYEQYF
TRBD2	TRBJ2-1	TRBV12-3/TRBV12-4	.	TGTGCCAGCAGCCGCGGGAGCTTAGGGGAGCAGTTCTTC	CASSRGSLGEQFF
TRBD1	TRBJ2-7	TRBV28	.	TGTGCCAGCGCAGGGGGTAGTAAGACCTACGAGCAGTACTTC	CASAGGSKTYEQYF
.	TRBJ2-1	TRBV24-1	few	TGTGCCACCAGTGATTTAGGGGGGTACAATGAGCAGTTCTTC	CATSDLGGYNEQFF
.	TRBJ2-5	TRBV28	few	TGTGCCAGCAGTATCGTGGGGAGCCAAGAGACCCAGTACTTC	CASSIVGSQETQYF
TRBD2	TRBJ2-4	TRBV11-3	.	TGTGCCAGCAGCTTAGGGGGACTAGCGGGAGAGGTGACCAAAAACATTCAGTACTTC	CASSLGGLAGEVTKNIQYF
.	TRBJ2-7	TRBV10-3	few	TGTGCCATCAGTGATGGGCTAGCCTACGAGCAGTACTTC	CAISDGLAYEQYF
TRBD1	TRBJ2-6	TRBV20-1	few	TGCAGTGCGAACACAGGGGTTCCGGCCAACGTCCTGACTTTC	CSANTGVPANVLTF
TRBD1	TRBJ2-7	TRBV7-2	.	TGTGCCAGCAGCCTAAGACAGGGGGGAGTCGAGCAGTACTTC	CASSLRQGGVEQYF